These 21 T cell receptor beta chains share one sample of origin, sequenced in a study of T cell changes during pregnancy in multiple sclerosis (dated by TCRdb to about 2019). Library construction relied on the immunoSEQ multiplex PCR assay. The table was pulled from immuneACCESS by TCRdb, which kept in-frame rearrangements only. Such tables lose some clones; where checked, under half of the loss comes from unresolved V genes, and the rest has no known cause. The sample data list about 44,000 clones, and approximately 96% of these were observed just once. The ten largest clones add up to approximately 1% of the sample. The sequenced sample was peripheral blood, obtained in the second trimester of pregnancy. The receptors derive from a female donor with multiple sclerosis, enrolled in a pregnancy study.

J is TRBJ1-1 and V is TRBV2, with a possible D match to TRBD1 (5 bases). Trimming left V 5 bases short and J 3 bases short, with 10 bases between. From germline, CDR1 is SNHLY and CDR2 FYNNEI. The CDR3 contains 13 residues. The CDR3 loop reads CASSPGGDTEAFF. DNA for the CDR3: TGTGCCAGCAGTCCTGGGGGGGACACTGAAGCTTTCTTT.

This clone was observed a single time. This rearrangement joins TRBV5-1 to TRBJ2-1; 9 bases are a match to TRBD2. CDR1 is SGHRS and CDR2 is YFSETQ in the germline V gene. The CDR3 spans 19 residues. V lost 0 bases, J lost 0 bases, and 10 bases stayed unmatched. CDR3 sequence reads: CASSLDASGTQPSYNEQFF. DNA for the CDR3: TGCGCCAGCAGCTTGGATGCTAGCGGGACACAGCCCTCCTACAATGAGCAGTTCTTC.

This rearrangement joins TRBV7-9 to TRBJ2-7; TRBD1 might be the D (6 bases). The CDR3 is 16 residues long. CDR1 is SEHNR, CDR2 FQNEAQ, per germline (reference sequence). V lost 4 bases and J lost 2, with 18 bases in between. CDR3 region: CASSSNRDKYPYEQYF. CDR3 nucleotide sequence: TGTGCCAGCAGCTCGAATCGGGACAAATACCCCTACGAGCAGTACTTC.

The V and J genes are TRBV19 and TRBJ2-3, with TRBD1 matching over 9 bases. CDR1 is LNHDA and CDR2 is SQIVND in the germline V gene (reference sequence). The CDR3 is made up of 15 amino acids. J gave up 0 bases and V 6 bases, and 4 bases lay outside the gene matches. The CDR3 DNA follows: TGTGCCAGTAGACCGGGACAGGGTAGCACAGATACGCAGTATTTT. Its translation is CASRPGQGSTDTQYF.

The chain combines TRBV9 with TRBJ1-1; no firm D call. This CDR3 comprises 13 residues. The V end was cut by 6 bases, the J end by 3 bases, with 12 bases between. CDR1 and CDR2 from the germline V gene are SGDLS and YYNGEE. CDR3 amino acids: CASKSEGDTEAFF. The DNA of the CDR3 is TGTGCCAGCAAGTCAGAGGGCGACACTGAAGCTTTCTTT.

The CDR3 here is CASSSYRTTNEKLFF. The CDR3 DNA follows: TGTGCCAGCAGCTCTTACAGGACGACTAATGAAAAACTGTTTTTT. V gene TRBV7-2 combines with J gene TRBJ1-4; a weak D match, TRBD1 (5 bases). The germline gives CDR1 SGHTA, CDR2 FQGNSA. The V end lost 4 bases, the J end lost 2 bases, and 11 bases lay between the germline ends. This CDR3 is built from 15 residues.

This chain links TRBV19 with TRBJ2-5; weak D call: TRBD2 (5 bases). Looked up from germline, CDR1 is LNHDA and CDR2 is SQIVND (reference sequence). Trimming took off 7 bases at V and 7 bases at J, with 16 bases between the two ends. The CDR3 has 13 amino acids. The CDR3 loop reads CASTEAARGTQYF. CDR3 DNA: TGTGCCAGTACGGAGGCCGCCCGGGGGACCCAGTACTTC.

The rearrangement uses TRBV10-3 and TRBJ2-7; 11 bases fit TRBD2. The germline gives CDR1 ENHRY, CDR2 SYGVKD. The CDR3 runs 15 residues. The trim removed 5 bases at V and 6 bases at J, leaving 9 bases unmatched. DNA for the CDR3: TGTGCCATCAGTACTGGGATAGCGGGAGGGGCCGAGCAGTACTTC. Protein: CAISTGIAGGAEQYF.

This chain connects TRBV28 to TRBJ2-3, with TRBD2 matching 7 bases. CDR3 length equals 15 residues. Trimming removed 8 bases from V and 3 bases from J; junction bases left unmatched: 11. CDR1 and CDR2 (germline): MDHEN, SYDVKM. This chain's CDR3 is CASGRGVLATDTQYF. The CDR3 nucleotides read TGTGCCAGCGGCCGGGGGGTACTAGCGACAGATACGCAGTATTTT.

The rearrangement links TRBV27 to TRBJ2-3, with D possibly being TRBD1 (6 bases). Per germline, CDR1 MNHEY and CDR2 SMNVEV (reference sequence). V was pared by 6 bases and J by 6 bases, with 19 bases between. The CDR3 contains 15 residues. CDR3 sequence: CASSIGPTRGDTQYF. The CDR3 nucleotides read TGTGCCAGCAGCATCGGGCCCACGAGGGGGGATACGCAGTATTTT.

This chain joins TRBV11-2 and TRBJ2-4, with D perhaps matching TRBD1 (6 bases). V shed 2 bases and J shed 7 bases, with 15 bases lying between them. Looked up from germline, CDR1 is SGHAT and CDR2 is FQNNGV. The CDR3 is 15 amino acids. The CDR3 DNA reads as TGTGCCAGCAGCTTATCAACCGACACAGGGAACATTCAGTACTTC. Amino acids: CASSLSTDTGNIQYF. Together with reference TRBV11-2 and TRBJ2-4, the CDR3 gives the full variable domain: EAGVAQSPRYKIIEKRQSVAFWCNPISGHATLYWYQQILGQGPKLLIQFQNNGVVDDSQLPKDRFSAERLKGVDSTLKIQPAKLEDSAVYLCASSLSTDTGNIQYFGAGTRLSVL.

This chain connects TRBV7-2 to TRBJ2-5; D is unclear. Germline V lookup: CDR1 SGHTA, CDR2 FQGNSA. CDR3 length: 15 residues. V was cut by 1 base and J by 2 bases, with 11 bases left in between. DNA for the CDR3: TGTGCCAGCAGCTTAGTCTGGCAGAAACAAGAGACCCAGTACTTC. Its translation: CASSLVWQKQETQYF. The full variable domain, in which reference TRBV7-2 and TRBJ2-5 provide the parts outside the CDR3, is GAGVSQSPSNKVTEKGKDVELRCDPISGHTALYWYRQSLGQGLEFLIYFQGNSAPDKSGLPSDRFSAERTGGSVSTLTIQRTQQEDSAVYLCASSLVWQKQETQYFGPGTRLLVL.

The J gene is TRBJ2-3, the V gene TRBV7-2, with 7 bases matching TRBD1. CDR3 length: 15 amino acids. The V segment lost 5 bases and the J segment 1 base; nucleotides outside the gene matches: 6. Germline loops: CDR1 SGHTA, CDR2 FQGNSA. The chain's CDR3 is CASSPDRVRTDTQYF. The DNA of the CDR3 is TGTGCCAGCAGCCCCGACAGGGTTCGCACAGATACGCAGTATTTT.

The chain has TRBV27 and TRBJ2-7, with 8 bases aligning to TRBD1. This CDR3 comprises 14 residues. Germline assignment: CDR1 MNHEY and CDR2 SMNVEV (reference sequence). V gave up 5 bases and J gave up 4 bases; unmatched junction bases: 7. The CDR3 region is CASSPTGVFYEQYF. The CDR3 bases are TGTGCCAGCAGTCCGACAGGGGTTTTTTACGAGCAGTACTTC.

The CDR3 DNA reads as TGTGCCAGCAGCCGGACTAGCGGGAGTAGCGGTGAGCAGTTCTTC. It translates to CASSRTSGSSGEQFF. The gene calls are TRBV6-4 and TRBJ2-1; 13 bases align to TRBD2. Trimming took 6 bases from V and 9 from J; bases not matched to a gene: 8. This CDR3 is built from 15 residues. Germline lookup yields CDR1 MRHNA and CDR2 SNTAGT.

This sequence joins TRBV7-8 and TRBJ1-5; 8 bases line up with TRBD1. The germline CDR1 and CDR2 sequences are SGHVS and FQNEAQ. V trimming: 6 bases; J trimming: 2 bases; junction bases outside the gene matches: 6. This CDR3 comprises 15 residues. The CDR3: CASSPRGPGNQPQHF. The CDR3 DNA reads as TGTGCCAGCAGTCCCAGGGGGCCGGGCAATCAGCCCCAGCATTTT.

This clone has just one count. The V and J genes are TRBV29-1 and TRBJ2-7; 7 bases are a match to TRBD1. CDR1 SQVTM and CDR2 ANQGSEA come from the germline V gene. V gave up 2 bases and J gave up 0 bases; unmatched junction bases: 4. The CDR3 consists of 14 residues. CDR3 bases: TGCAGCGTTGAATCTCGGGACAGCTCCTACGAGCAGTACTTC. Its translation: CSVESRDSSYEQYF.

For the CDR3, the DNA is TGTGCCAGCAGCTTGGCGGGACAGGGCTCTGGAAACACCATATATTTT. Translated: CASSLAGQGSGNTIYF. J is TRBJ1-3 and V is TRBV5-4, with 9 bases fitting TRBD1. The germline gives CDR1 SGHNT, CDR2 YYREEE (reference sequence). The V segment lost 0 bases and the J segment 0 bases; nucleotides outside the gene matches: 1. The CDR3 has 16 residues.

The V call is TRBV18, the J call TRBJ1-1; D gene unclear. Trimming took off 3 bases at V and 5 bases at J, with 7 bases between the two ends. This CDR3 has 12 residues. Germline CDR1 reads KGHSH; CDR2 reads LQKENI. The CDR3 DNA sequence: TGTGCCAGCTCACCGGAGCGGACTGAAGCTTTCTTT. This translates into CASSPERTEAFF.

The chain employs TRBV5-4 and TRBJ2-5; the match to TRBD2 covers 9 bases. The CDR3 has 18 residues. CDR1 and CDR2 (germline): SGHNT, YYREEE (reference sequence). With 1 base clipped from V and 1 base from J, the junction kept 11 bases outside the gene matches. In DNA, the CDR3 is TGTGCCAGCAGCTTGTGGGGCGGGGGGGCCCGGGTCCAAGAGACCCAGTACTTC. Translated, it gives CASSLWGGGARVQETQYF.

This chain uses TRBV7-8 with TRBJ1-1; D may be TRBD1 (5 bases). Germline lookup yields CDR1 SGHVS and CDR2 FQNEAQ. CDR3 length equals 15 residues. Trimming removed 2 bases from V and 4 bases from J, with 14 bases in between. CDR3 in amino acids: CASSLWGTGGTEAFF. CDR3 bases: TGTGCCAGCAGCTTATGGGGGACCGGGGGCACTGAAGCTTTCTTT.